The sequence of this TCR beta chain was determined in a study of metastatic and nonmetastatic thyroid tumors (dated by TCRdb to the early 2020s). Turning to the overall study: For patients with malignant and with benign thyroid disease, the researchers compared repertoires between peripheral blood samples and tumor or nodule tissue samples. The study at large found these results: In both blood and tumor samples, malignant tumors were reported to have significantly higher TCR beta diversity than benign nodules.

This clone showed up just a few times. Its antigen is still unknown. No qualities accompany the bases; no much larger clone lies one base away. V is clipped by 3 bases and J by 3 bases, and the sequence between their germline boundaries is 13 bases long. Including the terminal cysteine and phenylalanine, the CDR3 comprises 15 residues. CDR3 DNA is the only sequence kept; it has 45 bases, read in frame from the first base. None of the patients had been given any treatment before thyroid surgery. Using T-cell receptor beta sequencing, the study looked back at clinical samples from patients collected from the early 2010s to the late 2010s. The library was built by means of PCR. The sample was run on an Illumina HiSeq 4000. High-throughput sequencing was used to profile the CDR3 region of the TCR beta-chain in every patient. The authors processed their data as follows. A classifier to discriminate distant-metastatic papillary thyroid cancer patients was built from CDR3 differences across clinicopathological groups. To measure repertoire diversity the researchers used the Shannon index, while the Morisita-Horn index served to gauge how similar the tumor and blood repertoires were. The public reads were quality trimmed at Q25 with fastp and then assembled into clones with MiXCR by TCRdb, keeping productive beta chains. In this record, the V and J calls reflect TCRdb's handling and not the investigators' own analysis. Within this sample are roughly 12,000 clones, with around 30% of them counted one time only. Roughly 11% of the sample is in the top ten clones.

The source is a female donor with papillary thyroid cancer or a benign thyroid nodule (not recorded which). Some clones in this sample may be carry-over from other donors' samples. What was sequenced was tumor tissue. The sequence links TRBV12-3 or TRBV12-4 to TRBJ2-3; a tentative D call is TRBD2 (6 bases match). The sequenced DNA is TGTGCCAGCAGTTTGGGACTCAGCTCAACAGATACGCAGTATTTT. The resulting protein is CASSLGLSSTDTQYF.